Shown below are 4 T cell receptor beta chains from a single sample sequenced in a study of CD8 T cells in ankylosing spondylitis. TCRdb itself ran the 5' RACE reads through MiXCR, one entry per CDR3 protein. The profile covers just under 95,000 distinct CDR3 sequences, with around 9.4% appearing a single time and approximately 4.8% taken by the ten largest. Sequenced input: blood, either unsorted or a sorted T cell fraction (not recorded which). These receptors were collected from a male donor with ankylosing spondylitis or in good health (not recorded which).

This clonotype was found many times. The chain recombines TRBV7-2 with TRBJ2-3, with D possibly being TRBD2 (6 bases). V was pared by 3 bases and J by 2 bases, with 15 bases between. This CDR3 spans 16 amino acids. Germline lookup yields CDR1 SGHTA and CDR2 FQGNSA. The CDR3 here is CASSFVYSGATDTQYF. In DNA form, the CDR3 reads TGTGCCAGCAGCTTCGTTTATAGCGGTGCCACAGATACGCAGTATTTT.

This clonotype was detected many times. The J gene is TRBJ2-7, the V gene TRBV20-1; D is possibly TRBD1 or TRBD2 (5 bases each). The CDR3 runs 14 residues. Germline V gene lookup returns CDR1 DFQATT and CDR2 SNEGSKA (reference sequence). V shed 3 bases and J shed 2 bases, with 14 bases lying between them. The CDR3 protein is CSASRDDLTYEQYF. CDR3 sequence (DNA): TGCAGTGCTAGCCGGGACGACTTAACCTACGAGCAGTACTTC.

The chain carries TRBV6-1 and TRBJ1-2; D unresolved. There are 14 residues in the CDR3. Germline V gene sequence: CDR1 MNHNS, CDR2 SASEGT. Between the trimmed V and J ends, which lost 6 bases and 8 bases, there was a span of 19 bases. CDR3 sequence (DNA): TGTGCCAGCAGGCCCGGCGGTGTCGGTGGGGGCTACACCTTC. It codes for CASRPGGVGGGYTF.

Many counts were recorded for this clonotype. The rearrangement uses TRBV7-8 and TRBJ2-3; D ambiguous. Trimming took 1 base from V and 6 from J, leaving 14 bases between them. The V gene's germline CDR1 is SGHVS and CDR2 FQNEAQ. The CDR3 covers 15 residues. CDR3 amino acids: CASSLDDPNVDTQYF. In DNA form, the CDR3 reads TGTGCCAGCAGCTTAGATGACCCGAACGTGGATACGCAGTATTTT. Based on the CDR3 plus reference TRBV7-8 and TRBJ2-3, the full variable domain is GAGVSQSPRYKVAKRGQDVALRCDPISGHVSLFWYQQALGQGPEFLTYFQNEAQLDKSGLPSDRFFAERPEGSVSTLKIQRTQQEDSAVYLCASSLDDPNVDTQYFGPGTRLTVL.